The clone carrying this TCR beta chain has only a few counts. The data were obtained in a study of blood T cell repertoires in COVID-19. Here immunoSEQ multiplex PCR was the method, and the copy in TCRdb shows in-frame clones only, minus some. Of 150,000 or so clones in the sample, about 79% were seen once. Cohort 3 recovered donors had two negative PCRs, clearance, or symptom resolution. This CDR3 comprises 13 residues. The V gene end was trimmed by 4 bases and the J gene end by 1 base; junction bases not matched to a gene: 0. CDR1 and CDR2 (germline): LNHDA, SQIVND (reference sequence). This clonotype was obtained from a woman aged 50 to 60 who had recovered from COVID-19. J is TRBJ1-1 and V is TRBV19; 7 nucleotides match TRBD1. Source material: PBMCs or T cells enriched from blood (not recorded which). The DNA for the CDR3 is TGTGCCAGTAGTAGGACAGGGAACACTGAAGCTTTCTTT. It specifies CASSRTGNTEAFF.